The 31 T cell receptor beta chains below were found in one sample sequenced in a study of somatic mutations in cytotoxic T cells in rheumatoid arthritis. The repertoire was sequenced with immunoSEQ multiplex PCR; TCRdb's copy has only in-frame clones and lacks some. The sample includes under 15,000 clones, over 65% of them seen just once. The sequencing input was CD8+ T cells sorted from blood. The receptors here all came from a middle-aged woman in good health.

This chain uses TRBV27 with TRBJ2-1; 7 bases agree with TRBD2. This CDR3 is 17 amino acids long. Looked up from germline, CDR1 is MNHEY and CDR2 is SMNVEV (reference sequence). V dropped 5 bases and J dropped 4; count of bases not matched to a gene: 14. This chain's CDR3 is CASSPRTKAGSYNEQFF. In DNA form, the CDR3 reads TGTGCCAGCAGTCCTCGGACTAAAGCGGGGAGTTACAATGAGCAGTTCTTC.

The V and J genes are TRBV28 and TRBJ1-2; D ambiguous. Per the germline V gene, CDR1 is MDHEN and CDR2 is SYDVKM. V lost 10 bases to trimming and J lost 5 bases, with 11 bases between them. This CDR3 has 11 residues. In nucleotides, the CDR3 is TGTGCCATCAACCGGGGTTATGGCTACACCTTC. This sequence encodes CAINRGYGYTF.

This clone has only a few counts. The junction does not match germline at one end; this may be a read error. This chain joins TRBV7-7 and TRBJ2-3; 7 nucleotides align to TRBD1. Germline values: CDR1 SSHAT, CDR2 FNYEAQ (reference sequence). The CDR3 consists of 15 residues. Written as DNA, the CDR3 is TGTGCTAGCAGCTTAACCCAGGGGGGCACAGATACGCAGTATTTT. Translation: CASSLTQGGTDTQYF.

This chain joins TRBV2 and TRBJ1-1; D gene unclear. CDR3 length equals 11 residues. Germline V lookup: CDR1 SNHLY, CDR2 FYNNEI. Trimming took off 8 bases at V and 1 base at J, with 5 bases between the two ends. The CDR3 is CASEGNTEAFF. CDR3 in DNA: TGTGCCAGCGAGGGGAACACTGAAGCTTTCTTT. Full variable domain (rest looked up from reference TRBV2 and TRBJ1-1): EPEVTQTPSHQVTQMGQEVILRCVPISNHLYFYWYRQILGQKVEFLVSFYNNEISEKSEIFDDQFSVERPDGSNFTLKIRSTKLEDSAMYFCASEGNTEAFFGQGTRLTVV.

This chain joins TRBV28 and TRBJ1-1; TRBD1 agrees at 7 bases. The germline gives CDR1 MDHEN, CDR2 SYDVKM. This CDR3 comprises 17 residues. After removal of 3 bases from V and 1 base from J, the junction contained 11 bases not matched to a gene. CDR3 region: CASSFLITGVENTEAFF. The DNA for the CDR3 is TGTGCCAGCAGTTTCCTCATTACAGGGGTAGAGAACACTGAAGCTTTCTTT.

The V and J genes are TRBV4-2 and TRBJ2-3; D call uncertain. The CDR3 consists of 15 residues. Trimming shortened V by 0 bases and J by 2 bases, and 9 bases separated the two germline ends. CDR1 and CDR2 from the germline V gene are LGHNA and YNFKEQ. The CDR3 region has the DNA TGTGCCAGCAGCCAAGACCACAGTTACACAGATACGCAGTATTTT. Residues: CASSQDHSYTDTQYF.

V is TRBV19 and J is TRBJ1-4, with D maybe TRBD1 (6 bases). CDR1 and CDR2 from the germline V gene are LNHDA and SQIVND (reference sequence). V was pared by 5 bases and J by 5 bases, with 15 bases between. This CDR3 has 15 residues. The CDR3 DNA reads as TGTGCCAGTAGTCCCGGACAGCAATGGAATGAAAAACTGTTTTTT. Protein sequence: CASSPGQQWNEKLFF.

This clone was seen only a few times. The rearrangement joins TRBV12-5 to TRBJ2-2; D remains ambiguous. Trimming took 9 bases from V and 6 from J, leaving 8 bases between them. CDR1 and CDR2 from the germline V gene are LGHNT and FRNRAP. The CDR3 covers 11 residues. The CDR3 DNA reads TGTGCTAGCTCTGAATCCGGGGAGCTGTTTTTT. Translated, it gives CASSESGELFF.

The V gene is TRBV27, the J gene TRBJ2-5; 11 bases line up with TRBD1. This CDR3 has 15 residues. V lost 5 bases and J lost 5; bases outside the gene matches: 7. Germline assignment: CDR1 MNHEY and CDR2 SMNVEV (reference sequence). The CDR3 reads CASSPTGTGGETQYF. CDR3 nucleotides: TGTGCCAGCAGTCCAACCGGGACAGGGGGGGAGACCCAGTACTTC.

This clone was detected only once. The chain combines TRBV5-6 with TRBJ1-6; D gene unclear. V was clipped by 1 base and J by 3 bases, with 14 bases between them. Germline lookup yields CDR1 SGHDT and CDR2 YYEEEE. This CDR3 spans 17 amino acids. The CDR3, as DNA: TGTGCCAGCAGCTTGTACGAAACAGTAGTCTATAATTCACCCCTCCACTTT. Protein sequence: CASSLYETVVYNSPLHF. The whole variable domain, filled in from reference TRBV5-6 and TRBJ1-6, reads DAGVTQSPTHLIKTRGQQVTLRCSPKSGHDTVSWYQQALGQGPQFIFQYYEEEERQRGNFPDRFSGHQFPNYSSELNVNALLLGDSALYLCASSLYETVVYNSPLHFGNGTRLTVT.

This chain links TRBV30 with TRBJ1-2; 8 nucleotides line up with TRBD1. Germline loops: CDR1 GTSNPN, CDR2 SVGIG (reference sequence). This CDR3 has 13 amino acids. The J segment lost 7 bases and the V segment lost 3 bases, leaving 7 bases of the junction unmatched. In DNA form, the CDR3 reads TGTGCCTGGAGCGAGGTGACAGGGGCTGGCTACACCTTC. Residues: CAWSEVTGAGYTF.

This clone was found once. This chain joins TRBV9 and TRBJ2-5; unclear D gene. The CDR3 consists of 14 residues. Deletions cut 0 bases from V and 1 base from J, with 7 bases between. CDR1 and CDR2 from the germline V gene are SGDLS and YYNGEE. CDR3 sequence (DNA): TGTGCCAGCAGCGTAGGTCGGCGCCAAGAGACCCAGTACTTC. Translation: CASSVGRRQETQYF.

The rearrangement links TRBV10-3 to TRBJ2-3, with D possibly being TRBD2 (5 bases). The CDR3 is made up of 13 amino acids. The V end lost 10 bases, the J end lost 6 bases, and 17 bases lay between the germline ends. Germline values: CDR1 ENHRY, CDR2 SYGVKD. CDR3 sequence reads: CATLEANGDTQYF. DNA of the CDR3: TGTGCCACCCTGGAGGCCAATGGGGATACGCAGTATTTT.

This clone was seen only a few times. This sequence joins TRBV14 and TRBJ2-7; D is tentatively TRBD1 or TRBD2 (5 bases each). Germline CDR1 and CDR2: SGHDN and FVKESK. Deletions cut 3 bases from V and 2 bases from J, with 14 bases between. This CDR3 region has 15 residues. In nucleotides, the CDR3 is TGTGCCAGCAGCCAGGCTTGGGGACCAGCCTACGAGCAGTACTTC. Translation gives CASSQAWGPAYEQYF.

This clone has a handful of counts. The rearrangement joins TRBV30 to TRBJ2-1, with D maybe TRBD1 (6 bases). The V gene's germline CDR1 is GTSNPN and CDR2 SVGIG (reference sequence). The CDR3 spans 14 residues. V was cut by 2 bases and J by 7 bases, with 15 bases left in between. The CDR3 DNA reads TGTGCCTGGAGTCTTGGGGGCGGACGGAATGAGCAGTTCTTC. Its protein is CAWSLGGGRNEQFF.

This rearrangement joins TRBV6-1 to TRBJ2-1; D unresolved. V shed 4 bases and J shed 3 bases, with 7 bases lying between them. Germline CDR1 is MNHNS and CDR2 is SASEGT. This CDR3 has 13 amino acids. The DNA for the CDR3 is TGTGCCAGCAGTGGCCGACTCTACAATGAGCAGTTCTTC. It yields the protein CASSGRLYNEQFF.

The rearrangement links TRBV9 to TRBJ2-2; 7 bases are shared with TRBD1. V shed 3 bases and J 6 bases; nucleotides not matched to a gene: 2. Germline V CDR1 and CDR2: SGDLS, YYNGEE. CDR3 size: 13 residues. CDR3 amino acids: CASSAGTAGELFF. For the CDR3, the DNA is TGTGCCAGCAGCGCCGGGACAGCCGGGGAGCTGTTTTTT.

The chain carries TRBV11-1 and TRBJ2-2; D possibly corresponds to TRBD2 (6 bases). This CDR3 has 11 residues. Germline loops: CDR1 SGHAT, CDR2 FQDESV (reference sequence). With 5 bases removed from V and 13 bases from J, the gap between germline ends came to 11 bases. In DNA, the CDR3 is TGTGCCAGCAGCCACGGGCGGGGGCTGTTTTTT. It translates to CASSHGRGLFF.

The chain joins TRBV29-1 to TRBJ2-7; TRBD2 agrees at 9 bases. Germline CDR1 SQVTM, CDR2 ANQGSEA. This CDR3 has 13 amino acids. The junction had 8 bases not matched to a gene; V was cut back by 5 bases and J by 6 bases. The CDR3 coding sequence is TGCAGCGTTTCCCTGGGACTAGCCTCCGAGCAGTACTTC. It translates to CSVSLGLASEQYF.

This clone appeared a few times. The chain joins TRBV28 to TRBJ2-7; TRBD1 aligns across 8 bases. The germline V gene encodes CDR1 MDHEN and CDR2 SYDVKM. V was pared by 9 bases and J by 4 bases, with 11 bases of the junction left unmatched. There are 14 residues in the CDR3. The CDR3 sequence: CASLDPGGNYEQYF. The CDR3 region has the DNA TGTGCCAGTCTCGACCCAGGGGGCAATTACGAGCAGTACTTC.

The sample holds a few counts of this clone. This chain connects TRBV6-5 to TRBJ1-1; D is unclear. The CDR3 is made up of 13 amino acids. Germline V gives CDR1 MNHEY, CDR2 SVGAGI. V shed 8 bases and J shed 1 base, with 11 bases lying between them. The CDR3 here is CASRNSRNTEAFF. CDR3 coding DNA: TGTGCCAGCCGAAACTCAAGGAACACTGAAGCTTTCTTT.

This clone was seen a handful of times. V gene TRBV30 combines with J gene TRBJ2-2, with D possibly matching TRBD2 (6 bases). V lost 4 bases, J lost 4 bases, and 13 bases lay in between. Germline V CDR1 and CDR2: GTSNPN, SVGIG (reference sequence). The length of the CDR3 is 14 residues. This chain's CDR3 is CAWTGTVSTGELFF. The CDR3 DNA reads TGTGCCTGGACCGGGACTGTATCCACCGGGGAGCTGTTTTTT.

This clone showed up just once. Its ends do not fully match the called genes, so a read error is possible. DNA of the CDR3: TGTGCCAGCAGGGAAGCTTTCTTT. It translates to CASREAFF. This chain joins TRBV2 and TRBJ1-1; unclear D gene. The CDR3 is 8 amino acids. CDR1 SNHLY and CDR2 FYNNEI come from the germline V gene.

In its sample, this clone was seen once. V usage is TRBV27 and J usage is TRBJ2-6; 8 bases align to TRBD1. This CDR3 contains 14 residues. Trimming took 5 bases from V and 7 from J; bases not matched to a gene: 4. Germline CDR1 reads MNHEY; CDR2 reads SMNVEV (reference sequence). The CDR3: CASSPTGGANVLTF. CDR3 nucleotides: TGTGCCAGCAGTCCCACAGGGGGAGCCAACGTCCTGACTTTC. Complete variable domain (other parts from reference TRBV27 and TRBJ2-6): EAQVTQNPRYLITVTGKKLTVTCSQNMNHEYMSWYRQDPGLGLRQIYYSMNVEVTDKGDVPEGYKVSRKEKRNFPLILESPSPNQTSLYFCASSPTGGANVLTFGAGSRLTVL.

The CDR3 is CASSRTERTSSYNEQFF. The CDR3 DNA reads TGTGCCAGCAGCAGGACAGAGAGGACTAGTTCCTACAATGAGCAGTTCTTC. V usage is TRBV11-1 and J usage is TRBJ2-1, with D possibly matching TRBD2 (7 bases). The CDR3 runs 17 residues. Trimming cost V 5 bases and J 1 base, with 18 bases left between them. Germline CDR1 SGHAT, CDR2 FQDESV (reference sequence).

The chain carries TRBV2 and TRBJ1-2; maybe TRBD1 (6 bases). V lost 8 bases and J 2 bases, leaving 12 bases between the germline ends. Germline V gives CDR1 SNHLY, CDR2 FYNNEI. The CDR3 length is 13 residues. DNA of the CDR3: TGTGCCAGCGGGAAACAGGGCAACTATGGCTACACCTTC. Translation: CASGKQGNYGYTF.

The chain is built from TRBV28 and TRBJ1-4; maybe TRBD1 (5 bases). The CDR3 is made up of 12 amino acids. Germline lookup yields CDR1 MDHEN and CDR2 SYDVKM. The V end was cut by 3 bases, the J end by 6 bases, with 5 bases between. The CDR3 DNA sequence: TGTGCCAGCAGTTTGGGGGATGAAAAACTGTTTTTT. Translated, it gives CASSLGDEKLFF.

The chain uses TRBV28 and TRBJ2-1; D might be TRBD2 (6 bases). CDR3 length: 14 residues. CDR1 and CDR2 (germline): MDHEN, SYDVKM. V was cut by 5 bases and J by 3 bases, with 11 bases left in between. As DNA, the CDR3 is TGTGCCAGCAGTCCGTTAGCGGTCTACAATGAGCAGTTCTTC. This translates into CASSPLAVYNEQFF.

The chain is built from TRBV11-2 and TRBJ2-1, with TRBD2 identical over 11 bases. This CDR3 region has 16 residues. CDR1 and CDR2 (germline): SGHAT, FQNNGV. Trimming at V came to 0 bases and at J to 7 bases, leaving 5 bases not matched to a gene. CDR3 DNA sequence: TGTGCCAGCAGCTTAGATCTTGGACTAGCGGGTAATGAGCAGTTCTTC. Translating it yields CASSLDLGLAGNEQFF. The entire variable domain, with the rest obtained from reference TRBV11-2 and TRBJ2-1, is as follows: EAGVAQSPRYKIIEKRQSVAFWCNPISGHATLYWYQQILGQGPKLLIQFQNNGVVDDSQLPKDRFSAERLKGVDSTLKIQPAKLEDSAVYLCASSLDLGLAGNEQFFGPGTRLTVL.

V usage is TRBV21-1 and J usage is TRBJ2-6; the table's D gene call, TRBD1, was not cross checked with the DNA. TRBV21-1 is assigned pseudogene status. The CDR3 has 19 amino acids. CDR3 in DNA: TGTGCCAGCAGCAAAGAGGAAGCAGGGACACACTCTGGGGCCAACGTCCTGACTTTC. Translated: CASSKEEAGTHSGANVLTF.

The rearrangement joins TRBV9 to TRBJ2-1, with D unresolved. The germline V gene has CDR1 SGDLS and CDR2 YYNGEE. The V gene lost 0 bases and the J gene lost 7 bases, with 11 bases spanning the gap. The CDR3 is 14 residues long. The CDR3 loop reads CASSVEQLLNEQFF. CDR3 DNA sequence: TGTGCCAGCAGCGTAGAACAGTTACTGAATGAGCAGTTCTTC.